The T cell receptor beta chain under discussion was sequenced for a study of blood T cell repertoires in COVID-19. Here immunoSEQ multiplex PCR was the method, and the copy in TCRdb shows in-frame clones only, minus some. The repertoire has around 300,000 clones, around 90% of them found once; the top ten carry around 4.3%. The V and J ends lost 5 bases and 7 bases respectively, with 15 bases between them. Per the germline V gene, CDR1 is MDHEN and CDR2 is SYDVKM. This CDR3 contains 14 residues. J is TRBJ1-5 and V is TRBV28; D gene unclear. This sequence was found in a woman under 30 with acute COVID-19. Sequenced: PBMCs or T cells enriched from blood (not recorded which). The CDR3 region is CASSLSRRRQPQHF. The CDR3 nucleotides read TGTGCCAGCAGTCTATCGAGGAGGAGGCAGCCCCAGCATTTT.